Shown below are 17 T cell receptor beta chains from a single sample sequenced in a study of CD8+ T cells in alopecia areata. Sequencing templates came from extracted RNA that was reverse transcribed into cDNA. Libraries were prepared by immunoSEQ multiplex PCR; TCRdb keeps only in-frame clonotypes and omits some of them. This sample has 100,000 to 150,000 clones, with 45% to 65% found just once. The starting material was CD4+ T cells sorted from blood, obtained at week 0. These TCRs come from a human donor with alopecia areata.

The CDR3 is CASSYTREGYTF. The CDR3, as DNA: TGTGCCAGCAGCTACACCAGGGAAGGCTACACCTTC. The chain links TRBV7-2 to TRBJ1-2, with TRBD1 as a possible D gene (5 bases). The CDR3 covers 12 residues. Trimming removed 4 bases at V and 8 bases at J, with 11 bases between. Per the germline V gene, CDR1 is SGHTA and CDR2 is FQGNSA. The complete variable domain, with remaining parts taken from reference TRBV7-2 and TRBJ1-2, reads GAGVSQSPSNKVTEKGKDVELRCDPISGHTALYWYRQSLGQGLEFLIYFQGNSAPDKSGLPSDRFSAERTGGSVSTLTIQRTQQEDSAVYLCASSYTREGYTFGSGTRLTVV.

V is TRBV5-6 and J is TRBJ1-2, with D tentatively TRBD1 (5 bases). The CDR3 has 14 amino acids. Germline V gives CDR1 SGHDT, CDR2 YYEEEE. V lost 7 bases to trimming and J lost 4 bases, with 17 bases between them. DNA of the CDR3: TGTGCCAGCCACTTTGGAAGACAGCCCTATGGCTACACCTTC. Translated: CASHFGRQPYGYTF.

The CDR3 protein is CASRSGQFYEQYF. As DNA, the CDR3 is TGTGCCAGCAGGTCGGGACAGTTTTACGAGCAGTACTTC. The V and J genes are TRBV6-1 and TRBJ2-7; 7 bases are shared with TRBD1. Germline values: CDR1 MNHNS, CDR2 SASEGT. With V trimmed by 6 bases and J by 4 bases, 6 bases remained unmatched. The CDR3 length is 13 residues.

The chain combines TRBV6-6 with TRBJ1-2; TRBD1 matches at 8 bases. CDR1 is MNHNY and CDR2 is SVGAGI in the germline V gene (reference sequence). Unmatched junction bases numbered 10, after V lost 6 bases and J lost 7 bases. The CDR3 consists of 14 residues. The CDR3 sequence: CASSRQGPSRGYTF. For the CDR3, the DNA is TGTGCCAGCAGCCGACAGGGGCCCTCCCGTGGCTACACCTTC.

The V gene is TRBV4-2, the J gene TRBJ2-3; tentatively, D is TRBD1 (5 bases). Germline CDR1 is LGHNA and CDR2 is YNFKEQ. CDR3 length: 19 residues. V lost 0 bases and J 2 bases, leaving 21 bases between the germline ends. The CDR3 here is CASSQEAIDRGFFTDTQYF. In DNA form, the CDR3 reads TGTGCCAGCAGCCAAGAGGCAATAGACAGAGGCTTTTTCACAGATACGCAGTATTTT.

The V and J genes are TRBV7-2 and TRBJ1-5; no firm D call. Germline V lookup: CDR1 SGHTA, CDR2 FQGNSA. CDR3 length equals 14 residues. V shed 5 bases and J shed 1 base, with 9 bases lying between them. The CDR3 DNA reads as TGTGCCAGCAGCCAATTCCGGAGCAATCAGCCCCAGCATTTT. Its protein product is CASSQFRSNQPQHF.

The chain links TRBV7-3 to TRBJ2-2; 7 nucleotides match TRBD2. Germline CDR1 reads SGHTA; CDR2 reads FQGTGA. The V and J ends lost 5 bases and 2 bases, in that order; junction bases with no gene match: 2. The length of the CDR3 is 14 residues. CDR3 amino acids: CASSASGNTGELFF. In nucleotides, the CDR3 is TGTGCCAGCAGCGCTAGCGGCAACACCGGGGAGCTGTTTTTT. The variable domain in full, with the rest retrieved from reference TRBV7-3 and TRBJ2-2, is GAGVSQTPSNKVTEKGKYVELRCDPISGHTALYWYRQSLGQGPEFLIYFQGTGAADDSGLPNDRFFAVRPEGSVSTLKIQRTERGDSAVYLCASSASGNTGELFFGEGSRLTVL.

The chain carries TRBV18 and TRBJ2-2; D remains unclear. Looked up from germline, CDR1 is KGHSH and CDR2 is LQKENI. The CDR3 is made up of 14 amino acids. Trimming took 4 bases from V and 2 from J, leaving 8 bases between them. CDR3 coding DNA: TGTGCCAGCTCACGGTACGACAACACCGGGGAGCTGTTTTTT. It yields the protein CASSRYDNTGELFF. The full variable domain, in which reference TRBV18 and TRBJ2-2 provide the parts outside the CDR3, is NAGVMQNPRHLVRRRGQEARLRCSPMKGHSHVYWYRQLPEEGLKFMVYLQKENIIDESGMPKERFSAEFPKEGPSILRIQQVVRGDSAAYFCASSRYDNTGELFFGEGSRLTVL.

The chain is built from TRBV4-1 and TRBJ1-5, with D unresolved. This CDR3 comprises 15 residues. Germline V gene data show CDR1 as MGHRA and CDR2 as YSYEKL. V was shortened by 0 bases and J by 1 base, with 7 bases between the two germline ends. The CDR3 bases are TGCGCCAGCAGCCAAGATAGCAGGAGCAATCAGCCCCAGCATTTT. Encoded protein: CASSQDSRSNQPQHF.

This clone was detected a few times. Additional DNA sequences in this sample encode the identical CDR3. The chain joins TRBV18 to TRBJ2-3; D gene unclear. V was trimmed by 1 base and J by 5 bases, leaving 1 base between them. The CDR3 extends over 11 amino acids. Looked up from germline, CDR1 is KGHSH and CDR2 is LQKENI. CDR3 in DNA: TGTGCCAGCTCACCACAAGATACGCAGTATTTT. It is translated as CASSPQDTQYF.

V and J are TRBV5-4 and TRBJ2-5, with 14 bases identical to TRBD2. V lost 4 bases, J lost 0 bases, and 5 bases stayed unmatched. Germline-derived CDR1 and CDR2 are SGHNT and YYREEE (reference sequence). CDR3 size: 17 residues. CDR3 region: CASSLRLAGGYQETQYF. For the CDR3, the DNA is TGTGCCAGCAGCCTAAGACTAGCGGGGGGGTACCAAGAGACCCAGTACTTC.

The chain joins TRBV7-9 to TRBJ2-5; possibly TRBD1 for D (5 bases). Germline values: CDR1 SEHNR, CDR2 FQNEAQ (reference sequence). Trimming left V 1 base short and J 1 base short, with 7 bases between. CDR3 length: 14 amino acids. The CDR3 DNA reads TGTGCCAGCAGCTTAGGTGGGGCCCAAGAGACCCAGTACTTC. Its translation: CASSLGGAQETQYF.

The chain links TRBV5-6 to TRBJ2-7, with TRBD1 matching over 7 bases. J gave up 2 bases and V 5 bases, and 13 bases lay outside the gene matches. Per the germline V gene, CDR1 is SGHDT and CDR2 is YYEEEE. The CDR3 sequence is 16 residues long. CDR3 in DNA: TGTGCCAGCAGTCAAGGACCTACCAGGGGGACCTACGAGCAGTACTTC. Translating it yields CASSQGPTRGTYEQYF.

The rearrangement uses TRBV30 and TRBJ2-1; a possible D gene is TRBD2 (6 bases). V dropped 4 bases and J dropped 0 bases, with 13 bases sitting between them. The germline V gene has CDR1 GTSNPN and CDR2 SVGIG (reference sequence). The CDR3 has 15 amino acids. The CDR3 DNA sequence: TGTGCCTGGATTCTGGATAGCGGCTCCTACAATGAGCAGTTCTTC. This codes for CAWILDSGSYNEQFF.

The rearrangement uses TRBV18 and TRBJ1-5; maybe TRBD1 (6 bases). V was pared by 2 bases and J by 6 bases, with 14 bases between. Germline-derived CDR1 and CDR2 are KGHSH and LQKENI. The CDR3 loop spans 15 amino acids. The CDR3 DNA reads TGTGCCAGCTCACCAACCGGGACACAAGCTCAGCCCCAGCATTTT. This codes for CASSPTGTQAQPQHF.

This chain connects TRBV4-3 to TRBJ2-6; D may be TRBD1 or TRBD2 (5 bases each). From germline, CDR1 is LGHNA and CDR2 YSLEER. This CDR3 comprises 17 residues. The V gene lost 1 base and the J gene lost 5 bases, with 15 bases spanning the gap. CDR3 region: CASSQVGPGSWANVLTF. For the CDR3, the DNA is TGCGCCAGCAGCCAAGTGGGTCCAGGGAGCTGGGCCAACGTCCTGACTTTC.

J is TRBJ2-2 and V is TRBV7-3; D is unresolved. CDR3 length equals 13 residues. Germline loops: CDR1 SGHTA, CDR2 FQGTGA. Trimming left V 5 bases short and J 4 bases short, with 8 bases between. DNA for the CDR3: TGTGCCAGCAGCATACCTAGCACCGGGGAGCTGTTTTTT. It translates to CASSIPSTGELFF.